The present T cell receptor (beta chain) was sequenced within a study of blood T cell repertoires in COVID-19. As for the study in general: PBMCs, B-cell-depleted T cells, or T cells were the source of the cDNA or gDNA that made up the material.

Germline-derived CDR1 and CDR2 are LGHNA and YNFKEQ. V trimming: 3 bases; J trimming: 1 base; junction bases outside the gene matches: 4. This CDR3 comprises 16 residues. As handled by the study authors: Estimation of nucleated cell counts was performed using reference gene primer amplification. Method: immunoSEQ multiplex PCR; TCRdb's copy keeps in-frame clones and lacks some. V, J and clone size are those of that table, while D and trimming were read from the DNA. The sample lists roughly 300,000 clones; 65% to 90% were seen once. This TCR came from a human donor in a cohort sampled during active COVID-19. Sample: peripheral blood. The chain uses TRBV4-2 and TRBJ2-7; 12 bases align to TRBD2. The CDR3 DNA is TGTGCCAGCAGCCAGGCCGGGACTAGCGGGTCCTACGAGCAGTACTTC. Translation: CASSQAGTSGSYEQYF.